Presented here are 19 T cell receptor beta chains from one specimen sequenced in a study of blood T cells in healthy people across ages. It was with a sample-barcoded 5' primer and a J-beta primer mix that a second PCR of about 6 to 12 cycles was run. TCRdb independently ran MiXCR on the 5' RACE reads; one entry per CDR3 protein. The data contain around 780,000 distinct CDR3 sequences, around three fifths of them seen just once; the ten biggest clones take up roughly 24%. The specimen was blood. The receptors stem from a man aged 35-49 years in good health.

The chain joins TRBV5-6 to TRBJ2-5, with a possible D match to TRBD1 (6 bases). Germline-derived CDR1 and CDR2 are SGHDT and YYEEEE. Trimming shortened V by 7 bases and J by 0 bases, and 10 bases separated the two germline ends. The CDR3 is 13 amino acids. In DNA, the CDR3 is TGTGCCAGCTTCAGACAGGACCAAGAGACCCAGTACTTC. This codes for CASFRQDQETQYF.

DNA for the CDR3: TGTGCCAGCAGTCCCCGGACTAGTTTAGAGACCCAGTACTTC. Amino acids: CASSPRTSLETQYF. The rearrangement joins TRBV6-5 to TRBJ2-5; 7 positions agree with TRBD2. V shed 5 bases, J shed 4 bases, and the junction held 7 bases outside the gene matches. This CDR3 comprises 14 residues. CDR1 and CDR2 from the germline V gene are MNHEY and SVGAGI.

The gene calls are TRBV7-8 and TRBJ2-6; D gene ambiguous. V gave up 1 base and J gave up 2 bases, with 12 bases separating them. The germline CDR1 and CDR2 sequences are SGHVS and FQNEAQ. The CDR3 totals 17 residues. CDR3 coding DNA: TGTGCCAGCAGCTTAGTCTCGAGTGGCGCTGGGGCCAACGTCCTGACTTTC. Protein: CASSLVSSGAGANVLTF.

This clonotype was found a few times. This chain connects TRBV9 to TRBJ2-3, with 9 bases matching TRBD1. Losses at the gene ends were 0 bases for V and 1 base for J; bases not matched to a gene: 9. Germline lookup yields CDR1 SGDLS and CDR2 YYNGEE. CDR3 length equals 18 residues. CDR3 DNA: TGTGCCAGCAGCGTAGGGGTTGGGACAGGGCTCCGCACAGATACGCAGTATTTT. Protein: CASSVGVGTGLRTDTQYF.

The chain has TRBV6-2 or TRBV6-3 and TRBJ2-1; D possibly corresponds to TRBD1 (5 bases). The V gene's germline CDR1 is MNHEY and CDR2 SVGEGT. This CDR3 comprises 15 residues. Trimming took 2 bases from V and 1 from J, leaving 9 bases between them. CDR3 DNA: TGTGCCAGCAGTTACAGGGGTTCATCCTACAATGAGCAGTTCTTC. Its protein is CASSYRGSSYNEQFF.

The V and J genes are TRBV5-1 and TRBJ1-1; a possible D gene is TRBD1 (5 bases). Germline V gene sequence: CDR1 SGHRS, CDR2 YFSETQ. The V gene lost 0 bases and the J gene lost 5 bases, with 11 bases spanning the gap. This CDR3 comprises 14 residues. As DNA, the CDR3 is TGCGCCAGCAGCTTGGGGGGCAGGGATACTGAAGCTTTCTTT. Translation gives CASSLGGRDTEAFF.

This clonotype was detected a few times. The chain is built from TRBV20-1 and TRBJ2-7, with 8 bases identical to TRBD2. Trimming cost V 3 bases and J 6 bases; bases outside gene matches: 10. The CDR3 extends over 14 amino acids. The germline V gene has CDR1 DFQATT and CDR2 SNEGSKA (reference sequence). Here the CDR3 DNA reads TGCAGTGCTAGTTCCGGGACTAGGTTTTTCGAGCAGTACTTC. Protein sequence: CSASSGTRFFEQYF.

The chain uses TRBV20-1 and TRBJ2-3; D may be TRBD1 or TRBD2 (5 bases each). Per germline, CDR1 DFQATT and CDR2 SNEGSKA (reference sequence). The CDR3 is 14 amino acids. Trimming removed 3 bases from V and 5 bases from J, with 15 bases in between. The CDR3 region is CSARGVPAGDTQYF. The DNA of the CDR3 is TGCAGTGCTAGGGGGGTTCCAGCCGGAGATACGCAGTATTTT.

The chain employs TRBV9 and TRBJ2-5; TRBD1 matches 11 bases. V was pared by 5 bases and J by 11 bases, with 14 bases of the junction left unmatched. This CDR3 region has 15 residues. The V gene's germline CDR1 is SGDLS and CDR2 YYNGEE. The CDR3: CASRTGTGGSNEQYF. Here the CDR3 DNA reads TGTGCCAGCAGAACAGGGACAGGGGGTTCCAATGAGCAGTACTTC.

This chain connects TRBV24-1 to TRBJ2-7; D unclear. This CDR3 has 11 amino acids. V was trimmed by 3 bases and J by 4 bases, leaving 3 bases between them. Per the germline V gene, CDR1 is KGHDR and CDR2 is SFDVKD. The CDR3 protein is CATSDGYEQYF. The CDR3 region has the DNA TGTGCCACCAGTGATGGGTACGAGCAGTACTTC.

The chain is built from TRBV4-3 and TRBJ1-1, with D possibly TRBD1 on 6 matching bases. The CDR3 is 13 residues long. The germline CDR1 and CDR2 sequences are LGHNA and YSLEER. Trimming removed 0 bases from V and 7 bases from J, with 9 bases in between. CDR3 sequence (DNA): TGCGCCAGCAGCCAAGATCGGGGGCGTGAAGCTTTCTTT. Translation: CASSQDRGREAFF.

CDR3 residues: CSSGPGSLGTDTQYF. The CDR3 DNA reads TGCAGCTCTGGACCCGGGAGTCTTGGGACAGATACGCAGTATTTT. This chain links TRBV29-1 with TRBJ2-3; weak D call: TRBD2 (6 bases). Germline V gives CDR1 SQVTM, CDR2 ANQGSEA. V was cut by 8 bases and J by 3 bases, with 21 bases left in between. This CDR3 comprises 15 residues.

This clonotype has just a few counts. This chain connects TRBV29-1 to TRBJ2-7, with 10 bases fitting TRBD1. Germline CDR1 SQVTM, CDR2 ANQGSEA. CDR3 length: 13 amino acids. Trimming at V came to 6 bases and at J to 7 bases, leaving 9 bases not matched to a gene. The CDR3 DNA follows: TGCAGCGTCCGGGACAGGGGACGTGGAGAGCAGTACTTC. Its protein is CSVRDRGRGEQYF.

The chain couples TRBV6-5 to TRBJ1-1; 9 bases line up with TRBD1. The V and J ends lost 6 bases and 5 bases, in that order; junction bases with no gene match: 10. CDR1 MNHEY and CDR2 SVGAGI come from the germline V gene. The CDR3 covers 15 residues. The CDR3 loop reads CASRPAQGAGTEAFF. Here the CDR3 DNA reads TGTGCCAGCAGGCCCGCACAGGGGGCAGGGACTGAAGCTTTCTTT.

This clonotype showed up just a few times. V usage is TRBV4-1 and J usage is TRBJ2-7; D remains unclear. The germline gives CDR1 MGHRA, CDR2 YSYEKL. The CDR3 loop spans 12 amino acids. V was cut by 3 bases and J by 7 bases, with 10 bases left in between. This CDR3 is CASSHNQGEQYF. CDR3 coding DNA: TGCGCCAGCAGCCACAATCAAGGAGAGCAGTACTTC.

This clonotype was counted between two and nine times. The chain carries TRBV6-5 and TRBJ2-5; D possibly corresponds to TRBD2 (6 bases). The ends were cut back, 0 bases at V and 4 bases at J, with 9 bases in the middle. This CDR3 region has 14 residues. Germline CDR1 reads MNHEY; CDR2 reads SVGAGI. The CDR3 protein is CASSYSPGRETQYF. The CDR3 DNA is TGTGCCAGCAGTTACTCACCCGGGAGAGAGACCCAGTACTTC.

This chain uses TRBV5-1 with TRBJ1-4, with 8 bases aligning to TRBD1. This CDR3 spans 14 amino acids. V shed 4 bases and J 8 bases; nucleotides not matched to a gene: 7. The germline CDR1 and CDR2 sequences are SGHRS and YFSETQ. This chain's CDR3 is CASSEGTGGEKLFF. The CDR3, as DNA: TGCGCCAGCAGCGAAGGGACAGGTGGAGAAAAACTGTTTTTT.

This chain connects TRBV15 to TRBJ1-6; D call uncertain. Per the germline V gene, CDR1 is LNHNV and CDR2 is YYDKDF (reference sequence). The CDR3 runs to 16 residues. V was clipped by 4 bases and J by 0 bases, with 10 bases between them. CDR3 in amino acids: CATSNAGSSYNSPLHF. The CDR3 nucleotides are TGTGCCACCAGCAATGCGGGGAGCTCCTATAATTCACCCCTCCACTTT.

This chain connects TRBV2 to TRBJ2-1; 9 bases align to TRBD1. The CDR3 consists of 15 residues. CDR1 is SNHLY, CDR2 FYNNEI, per germline. V was pared by 10 bases and J by 8 bases, with 15 bases of the junction left unmatched. The CDR3 DNA reads TGTGCCACCTTACGGGACAGGGCCGGTTGGGATGAGCAGTTCTTC. This translates into CATLRDRAGWDEQFF.